These T cell receptor beta chains were read from a single sample in a study of blood T cell repertoires in COVID-19. TCRdb's copy holds only in-frame clones and misses some; the assay was immunoSEQ multiplex PCR. The table includes 200,000 to 250,000 clones, roughly 80% detected once. Source material: peripheral blood. Receptors were obtained from a young woman with acute or convalescent COVID-19. CDR3s include the opening cysteine and the closing phenylalanine or tryptophan. Fields, in order: J gene, V gene, D gene, clone size, CDR3 protein, CDR3 DNA. A D gene is named only where the DNA matches it firmly. Part of the rows lack a size; the others show once, few, many or a class for expanded clones.

TRBJ2-2 TRBV28 . . CAIKGDKRNTGELFF TGTGCCATCAAAGGGGACAAAAGAAACACCGGGGAGCTGTTTTTT
TRBJ2-1 TRBV27 . . CASSLASASNEQFF TGTGCCAGCAGTCTAGCGAGTGCCTCCAATGAGCAGTTCTTC
TRBJ2-5 TRBV10-3 . . CASRDGTLQETQYF TGTGCCAGCAGGGATGGGACTTTACAAGAGACCCAGTACTTC
TRBJ1-4 TRBV14 . . CASSQIPGGNEKLFF TGTGCCAGCAGCCAAATTCCGGGGGGGAATGAAAAACTGTTTTTT
TRBJ2-1 TRBV13 TRBD2 . CASSSLTSGSSYNEQFF TGTGCCAGCAGCTCCTTGACTAGCGGGAGTTCCTACAATGAGCAGTTCTTC
TRBJ2-1 TRBV14 TRBD2 . CASSQDPLAGAYNEQFF TGTGCCAGCAGCCAAGATCCCCTAGCGGGGGCTTACAATGAGCAGTTCTTC
TRBJ2-7 TRBV6-5 . many CASMSVGIVYEQYF TGTGCCAGCATGTCGGTCGGTATCGTGTACGAGCAGTACTTC
TRBJ1-5 TRBV10-1 TRBD1 . CASSETPGGSNQPQHF TGCGCCAGCAGTGAAACACCAGGGGGCAGCAATCAGCCCCAGCATTTT
TRBJ2-3 TRBV5-8 . . CASSLVELRRDTQYF TGTGCCAGCAGCTTGGTAGAGCTTAGGAGAGATACGCAGTATTTT
TRBJ2-5 TRBV5-4 . . CASSWRAQETQYF TGTGCCAGCAGCTGGAGGGCCCAAGAGACCCAGTACTTC
TRBJ1-4 TRBV28 TRBD1 . CASEGAGDEKLFF TGTGCCAGCGAGGGGGCAGGGGATGAAAAACTGTTTTTT
TRBJ2-1 TRBV27 . . CASSFGPRLVSSSYNEQFF TGTGCCAGCAGTTTCGGACCCAGACTAGTCTCCAGCTCCTACAATGAGCAGTTCTTC
TRBJ2-7 TRBV5-4 TRBD2 . CASSLQLAGGREQYF TGTGCCAGCAGCTTGCAGCTAGCGGGAGGGAGGGAGCAGTACTTC
TRBJ2-2 TRBV28 . . CASSSGDSPNTGELFF TGTGCCAGCAGTTCGGGTGACAGCCCGAACACCGGGGAGCTGTTTTTT
TRBJ1-1 TRBV6-5 TRBD1 . CASSKDRMNTEAFF TGTGCCAGCAGCAAGGACAGGATGAACACTGAAGCTTTCTTT
TRBJ1-6 TRBV28 TRBD1 . CASSPWTGEPLHF TGTGCCAGCAGTCCCTGGACAGGGGAACCCCTCCACTTT
TRBJ2-7 TRBV18 TRBD1 . CASSPSSGTASYEQYF TGTGCCAGCTCACCGTCCTCCGGGACAGCGTCCTACGAGCAGTACTTC
TRBJ2-1 TRBV7-9 TRBD1 . CASSSTRDRVNEQFF TGTGCCAGCAGCTCCACCCGGGACAGGGTGAATGAGCAGTTCTTC
TRBJ1-1 TRBV6-5 . . CASSYSPGDTEAFF TGTGCCAGCAGTTACTCCCCAGGGGACACTGAAGCTTTCTTT
TRBJ2-5 TRBV6-5 TRBD2 . CASSKLAGDETQYF TGTGCCAGCAGTAAACTAGCGGGAGACGAGACCCAGTACTTC
TRBJ2-3 TRBV7-3 . . CASRLPGSTDTQYF TGTGCCAGCAGGTTACCGGGGAGCACAGATACGCAGTATTTT